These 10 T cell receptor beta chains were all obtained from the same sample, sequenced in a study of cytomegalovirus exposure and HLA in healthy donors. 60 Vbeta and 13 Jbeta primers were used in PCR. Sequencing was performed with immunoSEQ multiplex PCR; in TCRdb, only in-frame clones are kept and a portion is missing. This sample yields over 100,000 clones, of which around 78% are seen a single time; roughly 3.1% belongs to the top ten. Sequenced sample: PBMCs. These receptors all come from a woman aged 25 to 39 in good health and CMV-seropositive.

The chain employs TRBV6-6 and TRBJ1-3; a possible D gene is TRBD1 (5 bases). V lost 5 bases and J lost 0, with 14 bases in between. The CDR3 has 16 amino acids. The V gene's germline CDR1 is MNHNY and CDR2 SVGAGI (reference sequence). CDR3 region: CASSTPLDSSGNTIYF. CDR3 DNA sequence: TGTGCCAGCAGTACCCCCCTCGACAGCTCTGGAAACACCATATATTTT.

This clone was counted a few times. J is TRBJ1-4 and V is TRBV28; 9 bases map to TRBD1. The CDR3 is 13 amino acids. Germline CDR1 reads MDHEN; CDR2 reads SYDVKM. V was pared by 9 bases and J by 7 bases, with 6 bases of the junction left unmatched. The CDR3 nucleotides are TGTGCCAGTTGGGACAGGGCAGGTGAAAAACTGTTTTTT. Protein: CASWDRAGEKLFF.

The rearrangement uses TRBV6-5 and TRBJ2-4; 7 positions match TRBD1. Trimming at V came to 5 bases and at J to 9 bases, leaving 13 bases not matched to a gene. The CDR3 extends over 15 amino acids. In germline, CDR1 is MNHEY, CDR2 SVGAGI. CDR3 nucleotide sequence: TGTGCCAGCAGTCTGTTCTCTAGGACAGGATCCATTCAGTACTTC. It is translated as CASSLFSRTGSIQYF.

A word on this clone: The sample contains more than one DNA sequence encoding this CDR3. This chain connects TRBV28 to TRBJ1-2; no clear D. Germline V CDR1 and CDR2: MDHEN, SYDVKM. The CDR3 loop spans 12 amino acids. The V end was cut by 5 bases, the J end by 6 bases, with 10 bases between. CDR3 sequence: CASSPPGDGYTF. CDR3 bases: TGTGCCAGCAGTCCCCCCGGGGATGGCTACACCTTC.

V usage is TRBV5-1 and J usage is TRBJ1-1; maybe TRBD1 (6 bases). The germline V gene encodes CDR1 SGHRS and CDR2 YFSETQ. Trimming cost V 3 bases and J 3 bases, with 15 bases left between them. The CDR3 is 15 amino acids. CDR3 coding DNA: TGCGCCAGCAGCTCTACAGGGAAATTGGACACTGAAGCTTTCTTT. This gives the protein CASSSTGKLDTEAFF. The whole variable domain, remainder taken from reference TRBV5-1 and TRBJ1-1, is KAGVTQTPRYLIKTRGQQVTLSCSPISGHRSVSWYQQTPGQGLQFLFEYFSETQRNKGNFPGRFSGRQFSNSRSEMNVSTLELGDSALYLCASSSTGKLDTEAFFGQGTRLTVV.

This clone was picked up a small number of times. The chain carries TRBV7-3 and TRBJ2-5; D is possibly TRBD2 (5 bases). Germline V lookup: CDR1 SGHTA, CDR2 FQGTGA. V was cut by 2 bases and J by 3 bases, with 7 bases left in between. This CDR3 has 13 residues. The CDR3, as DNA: TGTGCCAGCAGCTTATCGAGGGAAGAGACCCAGTACTTC. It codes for CASSLSREETQYF.

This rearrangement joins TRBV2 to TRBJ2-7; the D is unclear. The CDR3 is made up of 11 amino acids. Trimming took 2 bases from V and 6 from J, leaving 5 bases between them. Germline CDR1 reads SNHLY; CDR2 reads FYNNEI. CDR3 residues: CASSERVEQYF. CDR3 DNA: TGTGCCAGCAGTGAACGGGTCGAGCAGTACTTC. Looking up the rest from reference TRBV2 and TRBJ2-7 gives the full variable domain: EPEVTQTPSHQVTQMGQEVILRCVPISNHLYFYWYRQILGQKVEFLVSFYNNEISEKSEIFDDQFSVERPDGSNFTLKIRSTKLEDSAMYFCASSERVEQYFGPGTRLTVT.

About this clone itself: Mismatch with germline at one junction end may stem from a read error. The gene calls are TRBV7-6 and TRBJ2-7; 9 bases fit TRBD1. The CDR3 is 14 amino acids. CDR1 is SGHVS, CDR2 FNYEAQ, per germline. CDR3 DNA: TGTACCAGCAGCGTGGACAGGGGTGGGTACGAGCAGTACTTC. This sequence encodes CTSSVDRGGYEQYF.

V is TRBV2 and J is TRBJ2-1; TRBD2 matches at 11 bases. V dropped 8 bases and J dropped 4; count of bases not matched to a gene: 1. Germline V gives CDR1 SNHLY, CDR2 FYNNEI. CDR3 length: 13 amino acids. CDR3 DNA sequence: TGTGCCAGCCGGACTAGCGGGTACAATGAGCAGTTCTTC. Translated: CASRTSGYNEQFF.

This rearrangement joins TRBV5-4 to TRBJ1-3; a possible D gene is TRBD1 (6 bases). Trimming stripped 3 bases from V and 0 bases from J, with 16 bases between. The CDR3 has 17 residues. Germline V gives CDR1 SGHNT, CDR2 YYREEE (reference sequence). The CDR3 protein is CASSWEGGRLSGNTIYF. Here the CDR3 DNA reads TGTGCCAGCAGCTGGGAGGGGGGGAGACTCTCTGGAAACACCATATATTTT. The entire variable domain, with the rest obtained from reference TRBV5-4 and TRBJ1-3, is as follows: ETGVTQSPTHLIKTRGQQVTLRCSSQSGHNTVSWYQQALGQGPQFIFQYYREEENGRGNFPPRFSGLQFPNYSSELNVNALELDDSALYLCASSWEGGRLSGNTIYFGEGSWLTVV.